A selection of T cell receptor beta chains follows, all from one sample in a study of cytomegalovirus exposure and HLA in healthy donors. The repertoire was sequenced with immunoSEQ multiplex PCR; TCRdb's copy has only in-frame clones and lacks some. The table includes about 98,000 clones, roughly nine tenths detected once. The specimen sequenced was PBMCs. The receptors shown here come from a man aged 18-30 years in good health and CMV-seropositive. Both conserved end residues are part of each CDR3. D genes are given only for firm matches. Clone size is shown for a subset of rows, as once, few, many or a class of expanded clone.

TRBJ2-1 | - | - | TRBV14 | TGTGCCAGCAGCCAAGAAGAGAGCACTGAGCAGTTCTTC | CASSQEESTEQFF
TRBJ1-4 | - | TRBD1 | TRBV5-4 | TGTGCCAGCAGCAGAACAGGGGATGAAAAACTGTTTTTT | CASSRTGDEKLFF
TRBJ2-3 | few | TRBD2 | TRBV6-4 | TGTGCCAGCAGTGACGGTAGCGGGGGGGCCATAGATACGCAGTATTTT | CASSDGSGGAIDTQYF
TRBJ2-7 | once | - | TRBV18 | TGTGCCAGCTCACCAATTATTTCCTACGAGCAGTACTTC | CASSPIISYEQYF
TRBJ2-7 | - | - | TRBV29-1 | TGCAGCGTGGTCACAGGGTTGAGCTCCTACGAGCAGTACTTC | CSVVTGLSSYEQYF
TRBJ2-2 | - | TRBD2 | TRBV6-1 | TGTGCCGGTAGGACTAGCGGAAACACCGGGGAGCTGTTTTTT | CAGRTSGNTGELFF
TRBJ2-3 | - | - | TRBV2 | TGTGCCAGCAGTACACAATTTTACACAGATACGCAGTATTTT | CASSTQFYTDTQYF
TRBJ2-3 | - | TRBD2 | TRBV2 | TGTGCCAGCAGTGCGGCGGGGGGCAGCACAGATACGCAGTATTTT | CASSAAGGSTDTQYF
TRBJ2-2 | once | - | TRBV4-2 | TGTGCCAGCAGCCAAGAGGCTAGCGGGGAGCTGTTTTTT | CASSQEASGELFF
TRBJ2-1 | once | - | TRBV6-5 | TGTGCCAGCAGTTACTCGAATATAGGCGGCGAGCAGTTCTTC | CASSYSNIGGEQFF
TRBJ2-2 | - | - | TRBV4-1 | TGCGCCAGCAGCAGCCGTAGCACCGGGGAGCTGTTTTTT | CASSSRSTGELFF
TRBJ1-3 | - | - | TRBV4-3 | TGCGCCAGCAGCCAAGATCCGGGTGGAGGGTCCATTAACACCATATATTTT | CASSQDPGGGSINTIYF
TRBJ2-3 | - | TRBD2 | TRBV4-3 | TGCGCCAGCAGCCAAGAGAAGCGGGAGGGCCGATATACGCAGTATTTT | CASSQEKREGRYTQYF
TRBJ2-7 | - | - | TRBV29-1 | TGCAGCGTGCAGACAGGTGGGTCCTACGAGCAGTACTTC | CSVQTGGSYEQYF
TRBJ2-7 | - | TRBD1 | TRBV29-1 | TGCAGCGTTGATTTAGACAGGGGGGAGCAGTACTTC | CSVDLDRGEQYF
TRBJ1-3 | - | - | TRBV19 | TGTGCCAGTAGTATAGAGGAGACTGGAAACACCATATATTTT | CASSIEETGNTIYF
TRBJ2-5 | - | - | TRBV7-9 | TGTGCCAGCAGCCCCCAGGGGCGCCGAGAGACCCAGTACTTC | CASSPQGRRETQYF
TRBJ1-6 | - | - | TRBV15 | TGTGCCACCAGCAGAGATCAGTCCTCACCCCTCCACTTT | CATSRDQSSPLHF
TRBJ1-1 | - | - | TRBV29-1 | TGCAGCGTTGTGAGTAGCACTGAAGCTTTCTTT | CSVVSSTEAFF
TRBJ1-5 | - | - | TRBV19 | TGTGCCAGTAGTCCCTCAGAGGGTAGGTATCAGCCCCAGCATTTT | CASSPSEGRYQPQHF
TRBJ2-4 | - | TRBD1 | TRBV7-9 | TGTGCCAGCAGCTTGGCAGGACAGGGGCTAAAAAACATTCAGTACTTC | CASSLAGQGLKNIQYF
TRBJ1-6 | - | - | TRBV7-8 | TGTGCCAGCAGCTTAGAGCCGGGGGGAGATTCACCCCTCCACTTT | CASSLEPGGDSPLHF
TRBJ2-7 | - | TRBD1 | TRBV27 | TGTGCCAGCAGTAACAGGGGCTACGAGCAGTACTTC | CASSNRGYEQYF
TRBJ1-2 | - | - | TRBV4-2 | TGTGCCAGCAGCCAAGAGGGGTGGGGGACTAAAACCTATGGCTACACCTTC | CASSQEGWGTKTYGYTF
TRBJ2-1 | - | - | TRBV9 | TGTGCCAGCAGCGTAGGCAGGGCCTACAATGAGCAGTTCTTC | CASSVGRAYNEQFF
TRBJ1-6 | - | TRBD1 | TRBV7-8 | TGTGCCAGCAGCTTAGCGCCAAGGGACAGAAGCTCCTATAATTCACCCCTCCACTTT | CASSLAPRDRSSYNSPLHF
TRBJ2-1 | - | - | TRBV5-1 | TGCGCCAGCAGCTCAGACACCAGCTCCTACAATGAGCAGTTCTTC | CASSSDTSSYNEQFF
TRBJ1-4 | - | TRBD1 | TRBV5-1 | TGCGCCAGCAGCTTGGGGCAGGGGGCGACTAATGAAAAACTGTTTTTT | CASSLGQGATNEKLFF
TRBJ2-7 | - | TRBD1 | TRBV5-1 | TGCGCCAGCAGCTTGGCCCGGGACAGGGTTAATTACGAGCAGTACTTC | CASSLARDRVNYEQYF
TRBJ2-7 | - | TRBD2 | TRBV7-8 | TGTGCCAGCAGCTTAAGTAGCGGGAGTCTGTACGAGCAGTACTTC | CASSLSSGSLYEQYF
TRBJ1-1 | - | - | TRBV4-1 | TGCGCCAGCAGCCCTCGCCTGCAAAGACAGAACACTGAAGCTTTCTTT | CASSPRLQRQNTEAFF
TRBJ1-1 | - | - | TRBV10-3 | TGTGCCATCAGTGACCCCGACAGTTTCGGTGAAGCTTTCTTT | CAISDPDSFGEAFF
TRBJ1-6 | - | - | TRBV7-2 | TGTGCCAGCAGCTTAGCCCATGCGGGTTATAATTCACCCCTCCACTTT | CASSLAHAGYNSPLHF
TRBJ2-7 | - | TRBD2 | TRBV5-4 | TGTGCCAGCAGCCTCGGGACTAGCGGGAGGGGGGATGAGCAGTACTTC | CASSLGTSGRGDEQYF
TRBJ2-1 | - | TRBD2 | TRBV9 | TGTGCCAGCAGCCCCGGGGGACTAGCGGGAGGATTACGCATATATGAGCAGTTCTTC | CASSPGGLAGGLRIYEQFF
TRBJ2-1 | - | TRBD1 | TRBV9 | TGTGCCAGCAGCCCAAGGGGACAGGGGATCAACAATGAGCAGTTCTTC | CASSPRGQGINNEQFF
TRBJ1-5 | once | - | TRBV5-4 | TGTGCCAGCAGCTTATCGGGGGGAAACAATCAGCCCCAGCATTTT | CASSLSGGNNQPQHF
TRBJ2-1 | - | - | TRBV2 | TGTGCCAGCAGTGAGATGGCGGAACTCGACAATGAGCAGTTCTTC | CASSEMAELDNEQFF
TRBJ2-7 | - | TRBD2 | TRBV9 | TGTGCCAGCAGCGTCGGAGGGACTATTAGCTCCTACGAGCAGTACTTC | CASSVGGTISSYEQYF
TRBJ2-5 | once | TRBD2 | TRBV9 | TGTGCCAGCAGCTTTAGGACTAGCGGGGTCTCGGAGACCCAGTACTTC | CASSFRTSGVSETQYF
TRBJ1-2 | - | - | TRBV15 | TGTGCCACCAGCAGAGATCTTGAGGGATTACGCGGCTACACCTTC | CATSRDLEGLRGYTF
TRBJ2-1 | - | - | TRBV27 | TGTGCCAGCAGCTTGTCTAGCCCCTACAATGAGCAGTTCTTC | CASSLSSPYNEQFF
TRBJ1-1 | - | - | TRBV4-2 | TGTGCCAGCAGCCAAGATCTCTGGACAGCCCTGAACACTGAAGCTTTCTTT | CASSQDLWTALNTEAFF
TRBJ1-1 | - | TRBD1 | TRBV19 | TGTGCCAGCATCAAACAGGGGAGTCTTTACACTGAAGCTTTCTTT | CASIKQGSLYTEAFF
TRBJ2-5 | - | TRBD2 | TRBV4-3 | TGCGCCAGCAGCCAAGATTTTACTAGCGGAGAAGAGACCCAGTACTTC | CASSQDFTSGEETQYF
TRBJ2-7 | - | - | TRBV14 | TGTGCCAGCGGCAACTACGAGCAGTACTTC | CASGNYEQYF
TRBJ2-7 | - | TRBD2 | TRBV7-2 | TGTGCCAGCAGCTTAGATGGGTCTAGCGGGGTTTACGAGCAGTACTTC | CASSLDGSSGVYEQYF
TRBJ1-5 | - | - | TRBV21-1 | TGTGCCAGCAGCAAAGGCAGGGGACGCAATCAGCCCCAGCATTTT | CASSKGRGRNQPQHF
TRBJ2-1 | - | TRBD2 | TRBV15 | TGTGCCACCAGCGGGACTAGCGGGAGAAATGAGCAGTTCTTC | CATSGTSGRNEQFF
TRBJ2-2 | - | - | TRBV7-2 | TGTGCCAGCAGCTCACCTAAGGGGGTTATAAACACCGGGGAGCTGTTTTTT | CASSSPKGVINTGELFF
TRBJ2-3 | - | TRBD2 | TRBV19 | TGTGCCAGTAGTATGTCGGCTAGCGGGAGAACAGATACGCAGTATTTT | CASSMSASGRTDTQYF
TRBJ2-3 | - | - | TRBV6-5 | TGTGCCAGCAGTTCCCCAGGGAAGATGGGCACAGATACGCAGTATTTT | CASSSPGKMGTDTQYF
TRBJ1-5 | - | TRBD1 | TRBV19 | TGTGCCAGCAGGGACAGCCACAATCAGCCCCAGCATTTT | CASRDSHNQPQHF
TRBJ1-5 | - | TRBD1 | TRBV19 | TGTGCCAGTAGGGAGGATAACCAACAGGGGTTCATTCAGCCCCAGCATTTT | CASREDNQQGFIQPQHF
TRBJ1-5 | - | - | TRBV19 | TGTGCCAGTAGTATCGGAACAGCCAGTCAGCCCCAGCATTTT | CASSIGTASQPQHF
TRBJ2-5 | - | - | TRBV6-5 | TGTGCCAGCAGTTACGACGGTCCGGGGTCAAGGACCCAGTACTTC | CASSYDGPGSRTQYF
TRBJ2-3 | - | TRBD2 | TRBV7-2 | TGTGCCAGCAGCTTAGCCGGTAGCGGGATCACAGATACGCAGTATTTT | CASSLAGSGITDTQYF